This entry lists 27 T cell receptor beta chains sequenced from one sample in a study of control samples from healthy donors and cancer patients. The table came from immunoSEQ multiplex PCR; TCRdb's copy has only in-frame clones and leaves some out. The table lists about 89,000 clones, 86% of them singletons. The sample consisted of blood. These receptors were collected from a man aged 25-45 years in good health.

V usage is TRBV19 and J usage is TRBJ2-5; 7 positions agree with TRBD1. Germline assignment: CDR1 LNHDA and CDR2 SQIVND (reference sequence). V lost 5 bases, J lost 4 bases, and 10 bases stayed unmatched. CDR3 size: 15 residues. This CDR3 is CASSSPRDSGETQYF. DNA for the CDR3: TGTGCCAGTAGTTCCCCTCGGGACAGCGGAGAGACCCAGTACTTC. Full variable domain (rest looked up from reference TRBV19 and TRBJ2-5): DGGITQSPKYLFRKEGQNVTLSCEQNLNHDAMYWYRQDPGQGLRLIYYSQIVNDFQKGDIAEGYSVSREKKESFPLTVTSAQKNPTAFYLCASSSPRDSGETQYFGPGTRLLVL.

This chain uses TRBV29-1 with TRBJ2-1; 11 bases are a match to TRBD2. Germline V CDR1 and CDR2: SQVTM, ANQGSEA. CDR3 length: 14 residues. V lost 1 base to trimming and J lost 10 bases; unmatched junction nucleotides: 6. This CDR3 is CSVEGVAGGLEQFF. The DNA of the CDR3 is TGCAGCGTTGAAGGGGTAGCGGGGGGGCTAGAGCAGTTCTTC.

As DNA, the CDR3 is TGCAGCGTTGATGGCCTAGCGGGGGAGGGAGCCTACAATGAGCAGTTCTTC. It is translated as CSVDGLAGEGAYNEQFF. V and J are TRBV29-1 and TRBJ2-1; 10 bases match TRBD2. After removal of 3 bases from V and 2 bases from J, the junction contained 10 bases not matched to a gene. CDR1 is SQVTM and CDR2 is ANQGSEA in the germline V gene. The CDR3 covers 17 residues.

CDR3 coding DNA: TGTGCCAGCAGCTTTAACCCAGGGGGTGAGCAGTTCTTC. It encodes CASSFNPGGEQFF. The chain employs TRBV11-3 and TRBJ2-1; the match to TRBD1 covers 7 bases. Trimming removed 3 bases from V and 9 bases from J; junction bases left unmatched: 5. This CDR3 is 13 amino acids long. Germline CDR1 is SGHNT and CDR2 is YENEEA.

The chain recombines TRBV30 with TRBJ1-4; 7 positions match TRBD1. Germline lookup yields CDR1 GTSNPN and CDR2 SVGIG (reference sequence). The length of the CDR3 is 14 residues. Trimming cost V 3 bases and J 8 bases; bases outside gene matches: 9. CDR3 DNA sequence: TGTGCCTGGAGCCGAGACAGGGTAGAAGAAAAACTGTTTTTT. Translated, it gives CAWSRDRVEEKLFF.

This chain uses TRBV6-5 with TRBJ1-5; 8 bases are a match to TRBD1. Germline CDR1 reads MNHEY; CDR2 reads SVGAGI. V lost 10 bases, J lost 3 bases, and 8 bases stayed unmatched. This CDR3 has 14 residues. CDR3 sequence (DNA): TGTGCCATCCGGGACAGGAGAACCAATCAGCCCCAGCATTTT. As protein: CAIRDRRTNQPQHF.

This chain links TRBV20-1 with TRBJ1-4, with a possible D match to TRBD1 (6 bases). The CDR3 is made up of 11 amino acids. Looked up from germline, CDR1 is DFQATT and CDR2 is SNEGSKA (reference sequence). V was cut by 2 bases and J by 12 bases, with 10 bases left in between. This CDR3 reads CSARLRGELFF. Here the CDR3 DNA reads TGCAGTGCTAGACTCAGGGGTGAACTGTTTTTT.

The chain employs TRBV11-3 and TRBJ2-3; no firm D call. CDR1 SGHNT and CDR2 YENEEA come from the germline V gene. Trimming took off 0 bases at V and 2 bases at J, with 3 bases between the two ends. CDR3 length: 13 amino acids. The CDR3 reads CASSLDATDTQYF. For the CDR3, the DNA is TGTGCCAGCAGCTTAGATGCCACAGATACGCAGTATTTT. The whole variable domain, filled in from reference TRBV11-3 and TRBJ2-3, reads EAGVVQSPRYKIIEKKQPVAFWCNPISGHNTLYWYLQNLGQGPELLIRYENEEAVDDSQLPKDRFSAERLKGVDSTLKIQPAELGDSAVYLCASSLDATDTQYFGPGTRLTVL.

The chain couples TRBV7-2 to TRBJ2-3; 11 bases map to TRBD1. CDR1 is SGHTA, CDR2 FQGNSA, per germline. V was pared by 4 bases and J by 6 bases, with 12 bases of the junction left unmatched. CDR3 length equals 17 residues. Written as DNA, the CDR3 is TGTGCCAGCAGCTCTTCCGGGACAGGGGGAGGGGGCGATACGCAGTATTTT. Its protein product is CASSSSGTGGGGDTQYF.

The chain joins TRBV12-3 or TRBV12-4 to TRBJ1-3, with 7 bases aligning to TRBD1. The CDR3 runs 13 residues. V gave up 3 bases and J gave up 4 bases; unmatched junction bases: 0. The CDR3 DNA sequence: TGTGCCAGCAGTTTGACAGGGGGAAACACCATATATTTT. It specifies CASSLTGGNTIYF.

This chain links TRBV30 with TRBJ1-1; D ambiguous. Trimming shortened V by 7 bases and J by 9 bases, and 12 bases separated the two germline ends. This CDR3 is 10 amino acids long. The germline V gene encodes CDR1 GTSNPN and CDR2 SVGIG (reference sequence). CDR3 sequence (DNA): TGTGCCTTATACCCTAGCCAAGCTTTCTTT. It specifies CALYPSQAFF.

In nucleotides, the CDR3 is TGTGCCAGCAGTGCCGGGGACACGTATAACTATGGCTACACCTTC. It specifies CASSAGDTYNYGYTF. The rearrangement uses TRBV28 and TRBJ1-2, with a weak D call TRBD1 (6 bases). The CDR3 consists of 15 residues. The ends were cut back, 5 bases at V and 1 base at J, with 14 bases in the middle. Germline V lookup: CDR1 MDHEN, CDR2 SYDVKM.

A note on this clone: In the same sample, other DNA sequences code for this CDR3. The chain combines TRBV7-2 with TRBJ2-2, with D maybe TRBD2 (5 bases). Trimming shortened V by 7 bases and J by 2 bases, and 11 bases separated the two germline ends. The germline CDR1 and CDR2 sequences are SGHTA and FQGNSA. The CDR3 is made up of 14 amino acids. In DNA form, the CDR3 reads TGTGCCAGCAACCCGGGAAGAAACACCGGGGAGCTGTTTTTT. Its protein is CASNPGRNTGELFF.

The chain's CDR3 is CASSLSGAETQYF. The CDR3 DNA is TGCGCCAGCAGCTTGTCAGGGGCGGAGACCCAGTACTTC. This chain connects TRBV5-1 to TRBJ2-5, with a possible D match to TRBD1 (6 bases). V dropped 1 base and J dropped 5 bases, with 9 bases sitting between them. Germline V gene lookup returns CDR1 SGHRS and CDR2 YFSETQ. The CDR3 covers 13 residues. Looking up the rest from reference TRBV5-1 and TRBJ2-5 gives the full variable domain: KAGVTQTPRYLIKTRGQQVTLSCSPISGHRSVSWYQQTPGQGLQFLFEYFSETQRNKGNFPGRFSGRQFSNSRSEMNVSTLELGDSALYLCASSLSGAETQYFGPGTRLLVL.

The chain is built from TRBV6-5 and TRBJ1-2; tentatively, D is TRBD1 (5 bases). Germline-derived CDR1 and CDR2 are MNHEY and SVGAGI. The CDR3 is 13 amino acids. Deletions cut 2 bases from V and 8 bases from J, with 12 bases between. DNA of the CDR3: TGTGCCAGCAGTTACGCACGGCGGGGGGGCTACACCTTC. Its protein is CASSYARRGGYTF.

This clone was counted between two and nine times. V usage is TRBV4-1 and J usage is TRBJ2-7; 7 bases agree with TRBD2. Germline-derived CDR1 and CDR2 are MGHRA and YSYEKL. J lost 7 bases, V lost 1 base, and 10 bases had no gene match. The CDR3 consists of 15 residues. CDR3 sequence (DNA): TGCGCCAGCAGCCAAGCCGGCGGGGGTTCCGGGGAGCAGTACTTC. This translates into CASSQAGGGSGEQYF.

This clone has more than one count but fewer than ten. This sequence joins TRBV4-1 and TRBJ2-1; 8 positions match TRBD2. The CDR3 has 17 amino acids. The V and J ends lost 3 bases and 4 bases, in that order; junction bases with no gene match: 11. Germline assignment: CDR1 MGHRA and CDR2 YSYEKL. For the CDR3, the DNA is TGCGCCAGCAGCCACACCCTCGGGGGGGGGACATACAATGAGCAGTTCTTC. Its protein product is CASSHTLGGGTYNEQFF.

The chain couples TRBV5-4 to TRBJ2-7; D not resolved. Trimming pared 3 bases from V and 5 bases from J, leaving 12 bases between. Germline CDR1 and CDR2: SGHNT and YYREEE (reference sequence). The CDR3 consists of 13 residues. The CDR3 loop reads CASSSRGSDEQYV. The CDR3 bases are TGTGCCAGCAGCTCCCGTGGGTCGGACGAGCAGTACGTC.

The chain carries TRBV4-2 and TRBJ2-4; 9 positions match TRBD1. CDR1 LGHNA and CDR2 YNFKEQ come from the germline V gene. The CDR3 consists of 17 residues. J was trimmed by 2 bases and V by 0 bases; bases with no gene match: 5. CDR3 loop: CASSQDDRGLTKNIQYF. Here the CDR3 DNA reads TGTGCCAGCAGCCAAGATGACAGGGGGTTGACCAAAAACATTCAGTACTTC.

This rearrangement joins TRBV10-3 to TRBJ2-3, with 8 bases aligning to TRBD1. CDR1 ENHRY and CDR2 SYGVKD come from the germline V gene. V lost 8 bases, J lost 2 bases, and 12 bases stayed unmatched. The length of the CDR3 is 16 residues. For the CDR3, the DNA is TGTGCCATCCAGAGGAGGGGTCAGGGGGCCACAGATACGCAGTATTTT. Its protein is CAIQRRGQGATDTQYF.

V is TRBV19 and J is TRBJ2-7; possible D gene TRBD1, 6 bases. Trimming removed 7 bases from V and 0 bases from J, with 22 bases in between. Germline-derived CDR1 and CDR2 are LNHDA and SQIVND (reference sequence). There are 17 residues in the CDR3. CDR3 region: CASTPGQSPGNSYEQYF. The DNA for the CDR3 is TGTGCCAGTACCCCGGGACAAAGCCCTGGGAACTCCTACGAGCAGTACTTC.

The chain joins TRBV20-1 to TRBJ1-5; tentative D call: TRBD1 (5 bases). The CDR3 runs 16 residues. Germline CDR1 reads DFQATT; CDR2 reads SNEGSKA (reference sequence). Trimming pared 3 bases from V and 2 bases from J, leaving 17 bases between. CDR3 sequence: CSASPGLQGGNQPQHF. In DNA form, the CDR3 reads TGCAGTGCTAGTCCCGGATTGCAGGGTGGCAATCAGCCCCAGCATTTT.

This clone has only a few counts. Other DNA sequences within the sample encode an identical CDR3. The gene calls are TRBV24-1 and TRBJ2-1; no definite D call. V was pared by 6 bases and J by 2 bases, with 4 bases between. CDR1 is KGHDR and CDR2 is SFDVKD in the germline V gene. The CDR3 runs 12 residues. As DNA, the CDR3 is TGTGCCACCAGTAGCACCTACAATGAGCAGTTCTTC. This codes for CATSSTYNEQFF.

The J gene is TRBJ2-5, the V gene TRBV2; the D gene is possibly TRBD2 (5 bases). Trimming removed 8 bases from V and 2 bases from J, with 15 bases in between. The CDR3 runs 14 residues. Germline V gene data show CDR1 as SNHLY and CDR2 as FYNNEI. CDR3 sequence reads: CASGNDGIQETQYF. CDR3 in DNA: TGTGCCAGCGGTAACGACGGGATTCAAGAGACCCAGTACTTC.

V gene TRBV27 combines with J gene TRBJ2-3; possible D gene TRBD1, 5 bases. Trimming shortened V by 1 base and J by 9 bases, and 8 bases separated the two germline ends. CDR1 is MNHEY, CDR2 SMNVEV, per germline (reference sequence). The CDR3 length is 12 residues. The CDR3 DNA reads as TGTGCCAGCAGTTTATGGGGCGACACGCAGTATTTT. Encoded protein: CASSLWGDTQYF.

This rearrangement joins TRBV5-4 to TRBJ2-6, with 8 bases matching TRBD1. The V gene's germline CDR1 is SGHNT and CDR2 YYREEE (reference sequence). Trimming at V came to 5 bases and at J to 2 bases, leaving 9 bases not matched to a gene. This CDR3 comprises 17 residues. The CDR3 region has the DNA TGTGCCAGCAGTCCAAGGACAGGGATCCCTGGGGCCAACGTCCTGACTTTC. This translates into CASSPRTGIPGANVLTF.

The V call is TRBV2, the J call TRBJ1-4; D ambiguous. Germline CDR1 reads SNHLY; CDR2 reads FYNNEI. The CDR3 runs to 15 residues. V shed 7 bases and J shed 4 bases, with 16 bases lying between them. This CDR3 is CASNWKSTSNEKLFF. The DNA of the CDR3 is TGTGCCAGCAACTGGAAGAGCACCAGTAATGAAAAACTGTTTTTT.